Sequencing of this TCR beta chain was carried out in a study of T cell repertoires in cytomegalovirus infection. Background on the study: Use of recently identified HLA-C-restricted and well-studied HLA-B-restricted CMV epitopes was part of the study. Study outcomes and limitations: Within the response measured ex vivo, HLA-C-restricted CMV-specific TCR beta clonotypes were dominant.

CDR1 is LNHNV and CDR2 is YYDKDF in the germline V gene (reference sequence). V lost 0 bases, J lost 0 bases, and 12 bases lay in between. The CDR3 is made up of 17 amino acids. One entry per CDR3 protein results from TCRdb running MiXCR on the reads. The sample holds 35,000 to 55,000 distinct CDR3 sequences, roughly a fifth seen once. This clonotype has ten or more counts. Its antigen is unidentified. The chain carries TRBV15 and TRBJ2-1, with a possible D match to TRBD1 (5 bases). Sequences were derived from CD8+ T cells from cultured PBMCs, sampled from culture after CMV antigen stimulation. The sequence came from a human donor in good health (CMV status not recorded). Some clones in this sample may be carry-over from other donors' samples. As DNA, the CDR3 is TGTGCCACCAGCAGAGATCTGACAGATTACTCCTACAATGAGCAGTTCTTC. This gives the protein CATSRDLTDYSYNEQFF.